This entry lists 11 T cell receptor beta chains sequenced from one sample in a study of siplizumab effects on memory and regulatory T cells (dated by TCRdb to the late 2010s). Receptor libraries were prepared by the immunoSEQ multiplex PCR assay. TCRdb mirrors the immuneACCESS table, restricted to in-frame sequences. Some clones are absent from its copies; in checked studies, under half trace to an unresolved V gene, and the reason for the others is unknown. The sample has some 96,000 clones on record, 94% of them singletons. 1% to 1.5% of the sample rests with the top ten. Sequencing input: non-Treg CD4+ T cells sorted from blood. The cell subset or site label on this specimen signifies: FACS-sorted unstimulated CD4+ non-regulatory T cells. These receptors were taken from a human donor in good health.

This clone appeared once. The genes are TRBV11-2 and TRBJ2-2; D not certain. The germline gives CDR1 SGHAT, CDR2 FQNNGV. Trimming left V 3 bases short and J 4 bases short, with 6 bases between. CDR3 length: 13 residues. The CDR3: CASSFGVTGELFF. CDR3 nucleotides: TGTGCCAGCAGCTTCGGTGTCACCGGGGAGCTGTTTTTT.

V and J are TRBV18 and TRBJ2-7; no clear D gene. The germline V and J ends were trimmed by 7 bases and 6 bases, with 16 bases remaining between them. Per germline, CDR1 KGHSH and CDR2 LQKENI. This CDR3 has 13 amino acids. CDR3 protein: CASFTKTPTEQYF. The CDR3 DNA reads TGTGCCAGCTTTACAAAAACACCGACCGAGCAGTACTTC.

The chain combines TRBV10-3 with TRBJ1-2, with D maybe TRBD1 (5 bases). The length of the CDR3 is 15 residues. Germline lookup yields CDR1 ENHRY and CDR2 SYGVKD. V shed 0 bases and J shed 6 bases, with 14 bases lying between them. For the CDR3, the DNA is TGTGCCATCAGTGAGTCCAGGGAAGCGGCGGATGGCTACACCTTC. Protein: CAISESREAADGYTF.

The chain uses TRBV6-5 and TRBJ2-1; D unresolved. The CDR3 runs 14 residues. Germline loops: CDR1 MNHEY, CDR2 SVGAGI. Trimming took 7 bases from V and 1 from J, leaving 11 bases between them. CDR3 in amino acids: CASTHKNSYNEQFF. CDR3 DNA sequence: TGTGCCAGCACTCACAAGAATTCCTACAATGAGCAGTTCTTC.

The J gene is TRBJ2-1, the V gene TRBV9, with D uncertain. The CDR3 covers 11 residues. Germline V gene data show CDR1 as SGDLS and CDR2 as YYNGEE. V was clipped by 0 bases and J by 9 bases, with 4 bases between them. The CDR3 DNA is TGTGCCAGCAGCGTAGACGCTGAGCAGTTCTTC. It encodes CASSVDAEQFF.

The chain is built from TRBV28 and TRBJ2-1; D uncertain. Germline CDR1 reads MDHEN; CDR2 reads SYDVKM. V was clipped by 1 base and J by 8 bases, with 3 bases between them. This CDR3 is built from 11 residues. The CDR3: CASSLFYEQFF. The CDR3, as DNA: TGTGCCAGCAGTTTATTCTATGAGCAGTTCTTC. Based on the CDR3 plus reference TRBV28 and TRBJ2-1, the full variable domain is DVKVTQSSRYLVKRTGEKVFLECVQDMDHENMFWYRQDPGLGLRLIYFSYDVKMKEKGDIPEGYSVSREKKERFSLILESASTNQTSMYLCASSLFYEQFFGPGTRLTVL.

V is TRBV27 and J is TRBJ2-2; 7 bases are shared with TRBD1. From germline, CDR1 is MNHEY and CDR2 SMNVEV (reference sequence). CDR3 length equals 13 residues. V shed 5 bases, J shed 8 bases, and the junction held 5 bases outside the gene matches. In DNA form, the CDR3 reads TGTGCCAGCAGTCCACAGGGGCGAGGGGAGCTGTTTTTT. Protein sequence: CASSPQGRGELFF.

This chain uses TRBV2 with TRBJ1-3; no clear D. Germline values: CDR1 SNHLY, CDR2 FYNNEI. Deletions cut 7 bases from V and 1 base from J, with 8 bases between. The CDR3 covers 13 residues. CDR3 protein: CASTRQSGNTIYF. CDR3 nucleotides: TGTGCCAGCACTCGACAATCTGGAAACACCATATATTTT.

This chain uses TRBV7-9 with TRBJ2-1; D uncertain. The CDR3 runs 14 residues. Per germline, CDR1 SEHNR and CDR2 FQNEAQ (reference sequence). V was clipped by 0 bases and J by 13 bases, with 16 bases between them. In DNA form, the CDR3 reads TGTGCCAGCAGCTTAGCCTTTCAAAACACACTACAGTTCTTC. It codes for CASSLAFQNTLQFF.

The CDR3: CASSQARGLPQNKNIQYF. The DNA of the CDR3 is TGCGCCAGCAGCCAGGCAAGGGGACTGCCACAAAACAAAAACATTCAGTACTTC. The chain is built from TRBV4-1 and TRBJ2-4; D is perhaps TRBD2 (6 bases). Trimming shortened V by 3 bases and J by 3 bases, and 21 bases separated the two germline ends. Germline V gene data show CDR1 as MGHRA and CDR2 as YSYEKL. The CDR3 sequence is 18 residues long.

The CDR3, as DNA: TGTGCCAGCAGTTTTCCTCCCGGGGTGGGGACCCAATCCTACGAGCAGTACTTC. Translating gives CASSFPPGVGTQSYEQYF. This chain uses TRBV28 with TRBJ2-7; D tentatively reads TRBD1 or TRBD2 (5 bases each). The ends were cut back, 3 bases at V and 1 base at J, with 22 bases in the middle. The CDR3 consists of 18 residues. Germline loops: CDR1 MDHEN, CDR2 SYDVKM.